The subject of this entry is one TCR beta chain. It was RNA transcripts that yielded the amplified TCR beta CDR3 regions. HTBI primers were the set used in a first-round RT-PCR of the TCR CDR3. TCRdb re-analysed the multiplex PCR reads in MiXCR, keeping a single row per CDR3 protein. The table lists around 530,000 distinct CDR3 sequences, about 15% of them singletons. The germline V gene encodes CDR1 MDHEN and CDR2 SYDVKM. V dropped 3 bases and J dropped 1; count of bases not matched to a gene: 6. This CDR3 is 16 amino acids long. This entry is derived from a study of T cells in Graves' hyperthyroidism and ophthalmopathy. Study-wide background: Peripheral blood draws took place at initial diagnosis, ahead of any treatment.

Patients were excluded for uncontrolled infection, other autoimmune disease, pregnancy or lactation. V usage is TRBV28 and J usage is TRBJ1-5; 7 positions match TRBD1. Material for sequencing was blood. The sequence was collected from a woman aged 18-29 years with Graves' ophthalmopathy. The CDR3 loop is CASSFEAGGSNQPQHF. In nucleotides, the CDR3 is TGTGCCAGCAGTTTCGAGGCAGGGGGGAGCAATCAGCCCCAGCATTTT.